Following are 18 T cell receptor beta chains from one sample sequenced in a study of cytomegalovirus exposure and HLA in healthy donors (dated by TCRdb to about 2017). Libraries were constructed by the immunoSEQ multiplex PCR assay. The multiplex PCR relied on a mix of 60 forward primers for TCR Vbeta segments and 13 reverse primers for TCR Jbeta segments. TCRdb limited this immuneACCESS table to in-frame rearrangements with V and J called. A share of clones is missing; checked studies link under half to unresolved V genes, and the rest is unexplained. The sample has 150,000 to 180,000 clones on record, approximately 80% of them singletons. 5.6% of the sample belongs to the ten largest clones. The source material was PBMCs. The receptor source for this set is a woman in her forties in good health and CMV-seropositive.

V is TRBV18 and J is TRBJ2-1; 13 bases are shared with TRBD2. The CDR3 is 19 residues long. V gave up 3 bases and J gave up 12 bases; unmatched junction bases: 20. The germline CDR1 and CDR2 sequences are KGHSH and LQKENI. This CDR3 reads CASSPLTGLAGTPPSVQFF. For the CDR3, the DNA is TGTGCCAGCTCACCGTTAACGGGACTAGCGGGGACACCCCCTTCCGTGCAGTTCTTC. Supplemented by reference TRBV18 and TRBJ2-1, the full variable domain reads NAGVMQNPRHLVRRRGQEARLRCSPMKGHSHVYWYRQLPEEGLKFMVYLQKENIIDESGMPKERFSAEFPKEGPSILRIQQVVRGDSAAYFCASSPLTGLAGTPPSVQFFGPGTRLTVL.

For the CDR3, the DNA is TGTGCCAGCAGCTCACCCGGGACAGGGTGGACCGGGGAGCTGTTTTTT. Translated: CASSSPGTGWTGELFF. The chain links TRBV7-3 to TRBJ2-2; 9 positions match TRBD1. Germline V gene lookup returns CDR1 SGHTA and CDR2 FQGTGA. V shed 4 bases, J shed 5 bases, and the junction held 8 bases outside the gene matches. The CDR3 has 16 amino acids.

The chain employs TRBV11-3 and TRBJ1-1; 9 nucleotides align to TRBD1. The CDR3 sequence is 15 residues long. The germline V gene has CDR1 SGHNT and CDR2 YENEEA. V lost 5 bases, J lost 0 bases, and 4 bases stayed unmatched. The CDR3 loop is CASSTRDRVNTEAFF. CDR3 DNA sequence: TGTGCCAGCAGCACAAGGGACAGGGTGAACACTGAAGCTTTCTTT.

This chain uses TRBV7-9 with TRBJ2-7; 10 bases fit TRBD2. The CDR3 totals 14 residues. J was trimmed by 4 bases and V by 0 bases; bases with no gene match: 0. CDR1 and CDR2 (germline): SEHNR, FQNEAQ (reference sequence). Written as DNA, the CDR3 is TGTGCCAGCAGCTTAGCTAGCGGGGGGTACGAGCAGTACTTC. Protein: CASSLASGGYEQYF. Looking up the rest from reference TRBV7-9 and TRBJ2-7 gives the full variable domain: DTGVSQNPRHKITKRGQNVTFRCDPISEHNRLYWYRQTLGQGPEFLTYFQNEAQLEKSRLLSDRFSAERPKGSFSTLEIQRTEQGDSAMYLCASSLASGGYEQYFGPGTRLTVT.

The chain links TRBV18 to TRBJ1-5; D remains unclear. The CDR3 length is 13 residues. Trimming cost V 3 bases and J 5 bases, with 8 bases left between them. Germline V gene lookup returns CDR1 KGHSH and CDR2 LQKENI. The DNA for the CDR3 is TGTGCCAGCTCACCTTGGGAGGATCAGCCCCAGCATTTT. This encodes CASSPWEDQPQHF. Filled out from reference TRBV18 and TRBJ1-5, the complete variable domain reads NAGVMQNPRHLVRRRGQEARLRCSPMKGHSHVYWYRQLPEEGLKFMVYLQKENIIDESGMPKERFSAEFPKEGPSILRIQQVVRGDSAAYFCASSPWEDQPQHFGDGTRLSIL.

The chain recombines TRBV5-1 with TRBJ2-1; D is possibly TRBD2 (6 bases). Germline V gene data show CDR1 as SGHRS and CDR2 as YFSETQ. V gave up 4 bases and J gave up 0 bases, with 11 bases separating them. The CDR3 covers 15 residues. CDR3 in amino acids: CASSPDGGSYNEQFF. The CDR3 coding sequence is TGCGCCAGCAGCCCCGACGGGGGCTCCTACAATGAGCAGTTCTTC.

On this clone: The junction departs from germline at one end; a sequencing error may be responsible. The J gene is TRBJ2-7, the V gene TRBV28; 10 bases match TRBD2. The CDR3 is made up of 15 amino acids. Germline values: CDR1 MDHEN, CDR2 SYDVKM. DNA for the CDR3: TGTGCCAGCAGTCCTAGCGGGAGTGTCTCCCACGAGCAGTACTTC. This translates into CASSPSGSVSHEQYF.

The J gene is TRBJ2-7, the V gene TRBV19; D is undetermined. V lost 0 bases and J 3 bases, leaving 9 bases between the germline ends. The length of the CDR3 is 14 residues. Germline CDR1 is LNHDA and CDR2 is SQIVND (reference sequence). The CDR3 bases are TGTGCCAGTAGTATAGATCAAACAGTCTACGAGCAGTACTTC. Translating gives CASSIDQTVYEQYF.

The genes are TRBV5-1 and TRBJ2-7, with 16 bases identical to TRBD2. CDR1 SGHRS and CDR2 YFSETQ come from the germline V gene. Trimming cost V 5 bases and J 8 bases; bases outside gene matches: 7. The CDR3 is 15 residues long. In DNA, the CDR3 is TGCGCCAGCAGAAGTATGGGACTAGCGGGAGGGAAGCAGTACTTC. This codes for CASRSMGLAGGKQYF.

The V call is TRBV6-1, the J call TRBJ2-2; the D gene is possibly TRBD2 (6 bases). V was trimmed by 5 bases and J by 7 bases, leaving 14 bases between them. CDR3 length: 14 residues. The germline CDR1 and CDR2 sequences are MNHNS and SASEGT. CDR3 in amino acids: CASSKTRQVGELFF. The CDR3 bases are TGTGCCAGCAGTAAGACTAGGCAGGTCGGGGAGCTGTTTTTT.

The chain carries TRBV5-1 and TRBJ2-3, with 8 positions matching TRBD2. Germline assignment: CDR1 SGHRS and CDR2 YFSETQ. The CDR3 totals 18 residues. V was pared by 0 bases and J by 2 bases, with 11 bases of the junction left unmatched. The CDR3 region is CASSLVKLAGLLTDTQYF. CDR3 coding DNA: TGCGCCAGCAGCTTGGTGAAGCTAGCGGGCCTCCTCACAGATACGCAGTATTTT.

The chain is built from TRBV7-8 and TRBJ2-7; D is possibly TRBD1 (5 bases). V dropped 5 bases and J dropped 0 bases, with 11 bases sitting between them. The length of the CDR3 is 14 residues. Germline V gene lookup returns CDR1 SGHVS and CDR2 FQNEAQ. The CDR3: CASSMRQGSYEQYF. The CDR3 nucleotides read TGTGCCAGCAGCATGAGGCAGGGCTCCTACGAGCAGTACTTC.

V and J are TRBV2 and TRBJ1-1; maybe TRBD1 (6 bases). V was cut by 7 bases and J by 4 bases, with 10 bases left in between. The germline gives CDR1 SNHLY, CDR2 FYNNEI. CDR3 length equals 12 residues. The CDR3 nucleotides are TGTGCCAGCAACGTCAGGGGCACTGAAGCTTTCTTT. Translating gives CASNVRGTEAFF.

This sequence joins TRBV9 and TRBJ2-1, with TRBD2 matching 15 bases. Germline V gene lookup returns CDR1 SGDLS and CDR2 YYNGEE. V dropped 0 bases and J dropped 2; count of bases not matched to a gene: 9. This CDR3 comprises 20 residues. CDR3 protein: CASSVGGLAGGPGAYNEQFF. The CDR3 nucleotides read TGTGCCAGCAGCGTAGGAGGACTAGCGGGAGGGCCAGGGGCCTACAATGAGCAGTTCTTC.

The rearrangement joins TRBV4-2 to TRBJ2-7; a weak D match, TRBD1 (5 bases). With 5 bases removed from V and 4 bases from J, the gap between germline ends came to 15 bases. From germline, CDR1 is LGHNA and CDR2 YNFKEQ. The CDR3 contains 14 residues. CDR3 nucleotides: TGTGCCAGCAGCTCTCGGGCCCCAGGGTACGAGCAGTACTTC. The encoded protein is CASSSRAPGYEQYF.

The chain combines TRBV19 with TRBJ2-3; unclear D gene. Germline-derived CDR1 and CDR2 are LNHDA and SQIVND (reference sequence). Trimming left V 3 bases short and J 0 bases short, with 7 bases between. CDR3 length: 14 residues. CDR3 in amino acids: CASSISKSTDTQYF. Written as DNA, the CDR3 is TGTGCCAGTAGTATTAGTAAGAGCACAGATACGCAGTATTTT.

The chain uses TRBV7-9 and TRBJ2-1, with D unresolved. The CDR3 is 15 residues long. The V gene's germline CDR1 is SEHNR and CDR2 FQNEAQ (reference sequence). V gave up 0 bases and J gave up 0 bases, with 6 bases separating them. CDR3 amino acids: CASSLAESSYNEQFF. DNA for the CDR3: TGTGCCAGCAGCTTAGCGGAGAGCTCCTACAATGAGCAGTTCTTC. Full variable domain (remainder filled in from reference TRBV7-9 and TRBJ2-1): DTGVSQNPRHKITKRGQNVTFRCDPISEHNRLYWYRQTLGQGPEFLTYFQNEAQLEKSRLLSDRFSAERPKGSFSTLEIQRTEQGDSAMYLCASSLAESSYNEQFFGPGTRLTVL.

The chain uses TRBV7-6 and TRBJ2-7; tentative D call: TRBD1 (6 bases). Trimming cost V 1 base and J 4 bases, with 14 bases left between them. This CDR3 has 15 residues. Germline lookup yields CDR1 SGHVS and CDR2 FNYEAQ. This chain's CDR3 is CASSLEGDITYEQYF. The CDR3 DNA follows: TGTGCCAGCAGCTTAGAGGGGGACATCACTTACGAGCAGTACTTC.